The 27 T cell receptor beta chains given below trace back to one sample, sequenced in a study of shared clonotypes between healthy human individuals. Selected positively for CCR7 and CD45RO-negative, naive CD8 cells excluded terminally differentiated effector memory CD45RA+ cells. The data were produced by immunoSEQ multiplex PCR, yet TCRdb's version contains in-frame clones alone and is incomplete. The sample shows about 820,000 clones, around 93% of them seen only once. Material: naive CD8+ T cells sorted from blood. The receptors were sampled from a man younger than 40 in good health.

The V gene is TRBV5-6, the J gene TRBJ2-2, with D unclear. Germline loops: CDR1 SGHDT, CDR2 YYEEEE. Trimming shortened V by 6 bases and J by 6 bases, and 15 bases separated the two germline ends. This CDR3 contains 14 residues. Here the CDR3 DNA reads TGTGCCAGCACCCAAAATCGTGGGTCCGGGGAGCTGTTTTTT. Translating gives CASTQNRGSGELFF.

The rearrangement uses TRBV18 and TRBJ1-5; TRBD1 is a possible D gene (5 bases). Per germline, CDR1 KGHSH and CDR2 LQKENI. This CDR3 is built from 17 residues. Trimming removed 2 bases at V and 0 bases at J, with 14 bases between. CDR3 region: CASSPTGTPYSNQPQHF. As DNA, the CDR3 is TGTGCCAGCTCACCAACTGGGACCCCTTATAGCAATCAGCCCCAGCATTTT.

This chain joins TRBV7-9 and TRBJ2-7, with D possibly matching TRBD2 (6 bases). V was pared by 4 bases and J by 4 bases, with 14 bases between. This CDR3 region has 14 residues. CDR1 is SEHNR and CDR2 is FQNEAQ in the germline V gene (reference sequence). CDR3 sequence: CASSSTRVEYEQYF. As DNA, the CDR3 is TGTGCCAGCAGCTCGACTAGGGTAGAGTACGAGCAGTACTTC.

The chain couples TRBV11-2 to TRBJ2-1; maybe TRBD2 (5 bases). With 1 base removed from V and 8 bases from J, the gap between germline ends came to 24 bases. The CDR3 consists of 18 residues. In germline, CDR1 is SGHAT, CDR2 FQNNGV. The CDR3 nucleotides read TGTGCCAGCAGCTTAGGCCCACTAGTTCCTAAACTTACGGATGAGCAGTTCTTC. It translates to CASSLGPLVPKLTDEQFF.

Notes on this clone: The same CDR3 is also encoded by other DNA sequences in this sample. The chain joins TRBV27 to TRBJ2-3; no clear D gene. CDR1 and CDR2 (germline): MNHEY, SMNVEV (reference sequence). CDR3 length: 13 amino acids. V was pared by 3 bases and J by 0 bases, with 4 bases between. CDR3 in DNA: TGTGCCAGCAGTTTGTTCAGCACAGATACGCAGTATTTT. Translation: CASSLFSTDTQYF.

The CDR3: CASSQKEAGAGQETQYF. The CDR3 nucleotides read TGTGCCAGCAGCCAAAAGGAAGCGGGAGCGGGCCAAGAGACCCAGTACTTC. The rearrangement links TRBV7-9 to TRBJ2-5; 8 bases fit TRBD2. J was trimmed by 1 base and V by 5 bases; bases with no gene match: 12. Germline V CDR1 and CDR2: SEHNR, FQNEAQ (reference sequence). CDR3 size: 17 residues. Full variable domain (outside the CDR3, taken from reference TRBV7-9 and TRBJ2-5): DTGVSQNPRHKITKRGQNVTFRCDPISEHNRLYWYRQTLGQGPEFLTYFQNEAQLEKSRLLSDRFSAERPKGSFSTLEIQRTEQGDSAMYLCASSQKEAGAGQETQYFGPGTRLLVL.

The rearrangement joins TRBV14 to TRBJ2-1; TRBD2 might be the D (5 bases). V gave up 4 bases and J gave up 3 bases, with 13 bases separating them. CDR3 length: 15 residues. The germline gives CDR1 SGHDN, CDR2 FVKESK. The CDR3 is CASSLAGMFYNEQFF. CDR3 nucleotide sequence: TGTGCCAGCAGCCTCGCGGGCATGTTCTACAATGAGCAGTTCTTC.

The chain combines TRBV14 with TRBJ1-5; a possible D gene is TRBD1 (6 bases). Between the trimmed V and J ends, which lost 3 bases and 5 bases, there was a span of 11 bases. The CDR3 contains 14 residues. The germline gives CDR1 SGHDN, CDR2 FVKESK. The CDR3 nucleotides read TGTGCCAGCAGCCACATACAGGGTTATCAGCCCCAGCATTTT. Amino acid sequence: CASSHIQGYQPQHF.

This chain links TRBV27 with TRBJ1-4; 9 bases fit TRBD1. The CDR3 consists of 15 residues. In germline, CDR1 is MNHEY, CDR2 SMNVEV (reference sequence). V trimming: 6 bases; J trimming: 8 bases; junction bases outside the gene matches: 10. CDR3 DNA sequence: TGTGCCAGCAGCCCTACCGGGACAGGGCGCGAAAAACTGTTTTTT. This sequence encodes CASSPTGTGREKLFF.

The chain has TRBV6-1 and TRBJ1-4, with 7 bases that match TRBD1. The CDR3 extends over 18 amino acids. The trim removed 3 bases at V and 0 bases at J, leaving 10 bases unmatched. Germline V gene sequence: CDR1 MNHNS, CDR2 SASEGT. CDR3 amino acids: CASSDDGQATATNEKLFF. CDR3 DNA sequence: TGTGCCAGCAGTGACGATGGACAGGCGACTGCAACTAATGAAAAACTGTTTTTT.

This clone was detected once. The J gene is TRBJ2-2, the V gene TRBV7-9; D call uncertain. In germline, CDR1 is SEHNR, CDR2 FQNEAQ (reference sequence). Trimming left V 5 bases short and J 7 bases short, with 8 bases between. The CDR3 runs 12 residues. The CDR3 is CASSPLDGELFF. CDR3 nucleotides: TGTGCCAGCAGCCCTCTTGACGGGGAGCTGTTTTTT.

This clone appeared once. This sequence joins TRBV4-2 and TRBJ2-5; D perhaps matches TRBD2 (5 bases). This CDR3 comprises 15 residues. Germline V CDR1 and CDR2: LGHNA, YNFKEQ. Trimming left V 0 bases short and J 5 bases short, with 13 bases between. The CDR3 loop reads CASSQDGLGRETQYF. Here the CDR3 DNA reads TGTGCCAGCAGCCAAGATGGACTTGGGCGTGAGACCCAGTACTTC.

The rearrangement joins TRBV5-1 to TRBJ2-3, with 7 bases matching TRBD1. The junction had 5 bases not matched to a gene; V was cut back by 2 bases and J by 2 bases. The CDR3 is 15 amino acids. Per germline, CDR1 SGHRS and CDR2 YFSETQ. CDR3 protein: CASSFSGQNTDTQYF. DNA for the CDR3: TGCGCCAGCAGCTTTTCGGGACAGAACACAGATACGCAGTATTTT.

In nucleotides, the CDR3 is TGCAGCGTTGGCGTGGCCAACGCGAACACCGGGGAGCTGTTTTTT. Protein product: CSVGVANANTGELFF. The chain links TRBV29-1 to TRBJ2-2; D uncertain. CDR1 and CDR2 (germline): SQVTM, ANQGSEA. The V gene lost 4 bases and the J gene lost 0 bases, with 12 bases spanning the gap. This CDR3 has 15 residues.

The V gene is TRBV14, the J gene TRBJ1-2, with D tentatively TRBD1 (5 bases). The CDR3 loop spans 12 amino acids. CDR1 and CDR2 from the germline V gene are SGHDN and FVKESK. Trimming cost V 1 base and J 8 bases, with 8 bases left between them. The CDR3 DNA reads TGTGCCAGCAGCCAAGGACGGGGCGGCTACACCTTC. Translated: CASSQGRGGYTF.

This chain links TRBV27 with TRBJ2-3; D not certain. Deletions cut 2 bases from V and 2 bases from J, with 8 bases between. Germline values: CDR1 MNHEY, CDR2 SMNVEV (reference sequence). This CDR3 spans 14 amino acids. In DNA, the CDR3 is TGTGCCAGCAGTTTAATCGGAGTCACAGATACGCAGTATTTT. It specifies CASSLIGVTDTQYF.

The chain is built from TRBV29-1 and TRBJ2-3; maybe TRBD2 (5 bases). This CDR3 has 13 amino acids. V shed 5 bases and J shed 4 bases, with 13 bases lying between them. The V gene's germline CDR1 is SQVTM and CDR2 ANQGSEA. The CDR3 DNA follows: TGCAGCGTTCCTTTACGGGGTTCAGATACGCAGTATTTT. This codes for CSVPLRGSDTQYF.

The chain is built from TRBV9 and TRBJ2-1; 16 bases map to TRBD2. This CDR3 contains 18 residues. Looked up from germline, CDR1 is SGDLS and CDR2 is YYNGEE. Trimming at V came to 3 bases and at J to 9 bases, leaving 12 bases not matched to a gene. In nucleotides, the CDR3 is TGTGCCAGCAGCGCAATTGGGACTAGCGGGAGGGCCGTTCGTGAGCAGTTCTTC. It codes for CASSAIGTSGRAVREQFF.

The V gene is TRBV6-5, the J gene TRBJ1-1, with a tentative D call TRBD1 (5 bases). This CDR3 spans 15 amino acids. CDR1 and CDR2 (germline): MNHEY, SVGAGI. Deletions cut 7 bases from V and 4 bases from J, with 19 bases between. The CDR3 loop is CASKVWGGKGTEAFF. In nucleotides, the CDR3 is TGTGCCAGCAAAGTTTGGGGCGGAAAAGGCACTGAAGCTTTCTTT.

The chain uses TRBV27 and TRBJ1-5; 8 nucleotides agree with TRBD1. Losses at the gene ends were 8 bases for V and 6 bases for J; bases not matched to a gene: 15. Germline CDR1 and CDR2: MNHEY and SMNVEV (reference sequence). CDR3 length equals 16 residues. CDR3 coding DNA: TGTGCCAGCGGGACTAGGGCAGGGGGCTCGAGTCAGCCCCAGCATTTT. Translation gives CASGTRAGGSSQPQHF.

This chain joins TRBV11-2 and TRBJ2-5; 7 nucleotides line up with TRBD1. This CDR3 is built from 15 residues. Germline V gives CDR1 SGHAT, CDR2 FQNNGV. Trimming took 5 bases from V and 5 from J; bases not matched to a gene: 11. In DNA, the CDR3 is TGTGCCAGCAGCCTCCAGACAGGGATTGTGGAGACCCAGTACTTC. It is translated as CASSLQTGIVETQYF.

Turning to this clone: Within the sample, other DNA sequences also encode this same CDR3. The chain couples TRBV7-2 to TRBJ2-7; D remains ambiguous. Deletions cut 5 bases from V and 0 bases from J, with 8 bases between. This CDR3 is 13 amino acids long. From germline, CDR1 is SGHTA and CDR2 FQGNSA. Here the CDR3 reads CASSLSFSYEQYF. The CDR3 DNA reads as TGTGCCAGCAGCCTTTCTTTCTCCTACGAGCAGTACTTC.

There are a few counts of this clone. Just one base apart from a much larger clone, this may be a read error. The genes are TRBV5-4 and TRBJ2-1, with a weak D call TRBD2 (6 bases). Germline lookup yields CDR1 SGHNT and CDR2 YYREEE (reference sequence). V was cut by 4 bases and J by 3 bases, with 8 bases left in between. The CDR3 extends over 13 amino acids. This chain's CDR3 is CASSPTSYNEQFF. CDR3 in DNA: TGTGCCAGCAGCCCGACTAGCTACAATGAGCAGTTCTTC.

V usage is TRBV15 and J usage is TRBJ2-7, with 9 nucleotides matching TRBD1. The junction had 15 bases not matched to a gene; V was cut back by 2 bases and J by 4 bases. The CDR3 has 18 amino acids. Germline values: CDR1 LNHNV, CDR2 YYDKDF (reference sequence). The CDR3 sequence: CATSRLLGQGSGLYEQYF. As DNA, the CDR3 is TGTGCCACCAGCAGACTATTGGGACAGGGATCGGGACTATACGAGCAGTACTTC.

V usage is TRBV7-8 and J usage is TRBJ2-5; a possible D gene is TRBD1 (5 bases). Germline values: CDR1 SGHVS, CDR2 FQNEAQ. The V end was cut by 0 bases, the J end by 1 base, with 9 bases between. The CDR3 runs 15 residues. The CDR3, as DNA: TGTGCCAGCAGCTTAGCGAGCAGGGCCCAAGAGACCCAGTACTTC. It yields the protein CASSLASRAQETQYF.

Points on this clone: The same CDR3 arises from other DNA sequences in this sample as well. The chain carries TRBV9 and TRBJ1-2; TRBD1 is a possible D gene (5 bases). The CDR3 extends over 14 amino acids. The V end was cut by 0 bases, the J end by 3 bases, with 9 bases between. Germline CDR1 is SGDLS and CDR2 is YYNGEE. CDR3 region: CASSVGGGDYGYTF. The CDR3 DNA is TGTGCCAGCAGCGTAGGTGGAGGGGACTATGGCTACACCTTC.

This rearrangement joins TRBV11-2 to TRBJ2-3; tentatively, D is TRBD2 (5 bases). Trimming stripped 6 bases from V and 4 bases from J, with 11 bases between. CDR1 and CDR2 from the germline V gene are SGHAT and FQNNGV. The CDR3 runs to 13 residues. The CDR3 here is CASRVRGSDTQYF. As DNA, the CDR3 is TGTGCCAGCAGGGTTAGAGGGTCAGATACGCAGTATTTT.